Listed below are T cell receptor beta chains from one sample, sequenced in a study of blood T cell repertoires in COVID-19. Here immunoSEQ multiplex PCR was the method, and the copy in TCRdb shows in-frame clones only, minus some. Here the sample spans some 210,000 clones, around 90% being singletons. Input material: peripheral blood. Receptor source: a man in his fifties or sixties who had recovered from COVID-19. Each CDR3 is given with its conserved first and last residue. A D gene is named only where the DNA matches it firmly. Size is stated for part of the rows, as once, few or many counts, or as a class when the clone is expanded.

j_call v_call clone_size d_call cdr3_nt cdr3_aa
TRBJ2-1 TRBV9 . TRBD2 TGTGCCAGCAGCGCTGGACTAGCGGGGAGCAATGAGCAGTTCTTC CASSAGLAGSNEQFF
TRBJ2-2 TRBV5-1 . TRBD1 TGCGCCAGCAGCTTCAGGACAGGGGGTACCGGGGAGCTGTTTTTT CASSFRTGGTGELFF
TRBJ1-2 TRBV2 once . TGTGCCAGCAGTGAGGGGCAGGTTAACTATGGCTACACCTTC CASSEGQVNYGYTF
TRBJ1-1 TRBV19 few . TGTGCCAGTAGTATCAGCCAGGGGTCTAAAGCTTTCTTT CASSISQGSKAFF
TRBJ1-1 TRBV29-1 . TRBD1 TGCAGCGTTGCAGGGGGCTGGAGCACTGAAGCTTTCTTT CSVAGGWSTEAFF
TRBJ1-2 TRBV28 . TRBD1 TGTGCCAGCAGTCCTTACCAGGGGGCTGAGGGCTACACCTTC CASSPYQGAEGYTF
TRBJ2-5 TRBV18 . . TGTGCCAGCTCACCACCAGGGCGGGCGCAAGAGACCCAGTACTTC CASSPPGRAQETQYF
TRBJ2-3 TRBV6-5 . TRBD1 TGTGCCAGCAGTCAGGGGGCGCGAAGAGATACGCAGTATTTT CASSQGARRDTQYF
TRBJ2-2 TRBV5-6 once TRBD1 TGTGCCAGCAGCCCCTTGGACAGGGCCACCGGGGAGCTGTTTTTT CASSPLDRATGELFF
TRBJ2-1 TRBV19 . TRBD2 TGTGCCAGTAGTCACGGGAGGAGCTCCTACAATGAGCAGTTCTTC CASSHGRSSYNEQFF
TRBJ2-2 TRBV4-2 . TRBD2 TGTGCCAGCAGCCAAGAACCTAGCGGGGGGGCCGGCGGGGAGCTGTTTTTT CASSQEPSGGAGGELFF
TRBJ2-3 TRBV4-2 . . TGTGCCAGCAGCCAAGGGGCCCGGGCGGGAAAAAGGGCAGATACGCAGTATTTT CASSQGARAGKRADTQYF
TRBJ2-5 TRBV29-1 . . TGCAGCGCCAAAAGGGCGGGGCGGGAGACCCAGTACTTC CSAKRAGRETQYF
TRBJ2-2 TRBV27 . . TGTGCCAGCATGAGGGCAGTCACTACCGGGGAGCTGTTTTTT CASMRAVTTGELFF
TRBJ1-6 TRBV3-1/TRBV3-2 . TRBD1 TGTGCCACCACGGCAGGGGGTAATTCACCCCTCCACTTT CATTAGGNSPLHF
TRBJ1-4 TRBV28 . . TGTGCCAGCAGTTTATGGGGGGGGCGCAGTGAAAAACTGTTTTTT CASSLWGGRSEKLFF
TRBJ2-5 TRBV6-4 . . TGTGCCAGCAGTGGACAGACCGACCAAGAGACCCAGTACTTC CASSGQTDQETQYF
TRBJ2-7 TRBV3-1/TRBV3-2 . TRBD1 TGTGCCAGCAGCCAAGAGGGACAGAGCTCCTACGAGCAGTACTTC CASSQEGQSSYEQYF
TRBJ1-1 TRBV7-9 . . TGTGCCAGCAGCTTCGGCCGGGATTTTGGCACTGAAGCTTTCTTT CASSFGRDFGTEAFF
TRBJ1-2 TRBV9 . . TGTGCCAGCAGCTATCTGGGGGGCTATGGCTACACCTTC CASSYLGGYGYTF
TRBJ2-7 TRBV14 . TRBD1 TGTGCCAGCCGACAGACAGGGGCCCACTACGAGCAGTACTTC CASRQTGAHYEQYF
TRBJ1-2 TRBV7-9 few TRBD1 TGTGCCAGCAGCTTGAAACAGGGGGCTTGGGGCTACACCTTC CASSLKQGAWGYTF
TRBJ1-2 TRBV12-3/TRBV12-4 . . TGTGCCAGCAGTTTCGCGGGGTATGGCTACACCTTC CASSFAGYGYTF
TRBJ1-6 TRBV7-2 . . TGTGCCAGCAGCTTATCCGACAGCTTGCGTTCACCCCTCCACTTT CASSLSDSLRSPLHF
TRBJ2-1 TRBV4-3 . TRBD2 TGCGCCAGCAGCCTAGGGACTAGCGGAACCCACTACAATGAGCAGTTCTTC CASSLGTSGTHYNEQFF
TRBJ2-5 TRBV7-8 . . TGTGCCAGCAGCTTGGTGGGGGCAGTCGGAGAGACCCAGTACTTC CASSLVGAVGETQYF
TRBJ1-4 TRBV9 . TRBD1 TGTGCCAGCAGCGTGACCGGGACAGAAAATGAAAAACTGTTTTTT CASSVTGTENEKLFF
TRBJ1-5 TRBV6-1 few . TGTGCCAGCAGTGAGGCGGGACCTGCGAGCAATCAGCCCCAGCATTTT CASSEAGPASNQPQHF
TRBJ1-1 TRBV15 . . TGTGCCACCAGCAGAGATCAGGGTTCAGGGACTGAAGCTTTCTTT CATSRDQGSGTEAFF
TRBJ1-2 TRBV5-1 . . TGCGCCAGCAGCGACACAGGATCCCTTGGCTACACCTTC CASSDTGSLGYTF
TRBJ1-1 TRBV6-4 . . TGTGCCAGCAGGGCCCGAAGAGACGGGATGAACACTGAAGCTTTCTTT CASRARRDGMNTEAFF
TRBJ1-1 TRBV7-2 once TRBD1 TGTGCCAGCAGCTGGGACAGGACGGCGAACACTGAAGCTTTCTTT CASSWDRTANTEAFF
TRBJ1-3 TRBV3-1/TRBV3-2 . . TGTGCCAGCAGTAGTAACTCTGGAAACACCATATATTTT CASSSNSGNTIYF
TRBJ2-7 TRBV7-2 . TRBD2 TGTGCCAGCAGCATTCGGACTAGCGGGTACAACGAGCAGTACTTC CASSIRTSGYNEQYF
TRBJ2-4 TRBV25-1 . TRBD1 TGTGCCAGCAGTGTATCTTTTGGGACAGGGGGCGCAGGAAACATTCAGTACTTC CASSVSFGTGGAGNIQYF
TRBJ1-1 TRBV9 . TRBD1 TGTGCCAGCAGCACGGACAGGGCTACTGAAGCTTTCTTT CASSTDRATEAFF
TRBJ1-3 TRBV5-1 . . TGCGCCAGCAGCTTGGCACCAGGCTCTGGAAACACCATATATTTT CASSLAPGSGNTIYF
TRBJ1-2 TRBV10-3 once . TGTGCCATCAGTCAGGACACCCTGGCAAACTATGGCTACACCTTC CAISQDTLANYGYTF
TRBJ1-4 TRBV29-1 once . TGCAGCGTTGCAGCCCAGGTTAATGAAAAACTGTTTTTT CSVAAQVNEKLFF
TRBJ1-3 TRBV27 . TRBD1 TGTGCCAGCAGTCCCCTCCCACAGGGGCTCCCAGGAAACACCATATATTTT CASSPLPQGLPGNTIYF
TRBJ2-5 TRBV7-8 . TRBD2 TGTGCCAGCAGCGGACTAGCGGGAGGAACTGAGACCCAGTACTTC CASSGLAGGTETQYF
TRBJ1-1 TRBV19 . . TGTGCCAGTAGTTCCCCGGGACTCTCGAGCACTGAAGCTTTCTTT CASSSPGLSSTEAFF
TRBJ1-4 TRBV12-5 . . TGTGCTAGTGGTTTGGTACAGGCGAGTGAAAAACTGTTTTTT CASGLVQASEKLFF
TRBJ2-3 TRBV15 few . TGTGCCACCAGCGGTGGACTGTACACAGATACGCAGTATTTT CATSGGLYTDTQYF
TRBJ2-1 TRBV11-2 . . TGTGCCAGCAGCCTTGTTGGAGGCAATGAGCAGTTCTTC CASSLVGGNEQFF
TRBJ2-1 TRBV5-1 once . TGCGCCAGCAGCGGGGGCGGGGGATTGTCTAACAATGAGCAGTTCTTC CASSGGGGLSNNEQFF
TRBJ2-7 TRBV21-1 once . TGTGCCAGCAGCAATGACAATCCAAGCTCCTACGAGCAGTACTTC CASSNDNPSSYEQYF
TRBJ2-3 TRBV9 . TRBD2 TGTGCCAGCAGCGCTAGCGGAGATACGCAGTATTTT CASSASGDTQYF
TRBJ2-2 TRBV19 . TRBD1 TGTGCCAGTCGAGAGGACAGGGGGCGCACCGGGGAGCTGTTTTTT CASREDRGRTGELFF
TRBJ2-7 TRBV25-1 . . TGTGCCAGCAGTGATGGACACGACTACGAGCAGTACTTC CASSDGHDYEQYF
TRBJ2-1 TRBV10-3 . TRBD2 TGTGCCATCAGGGGGGGACTAAATGAGCAGTTCTTC CAIRGGLNEQFF